This is a list of T cell receptor beta chains from one sample in a study of Tregs in tolerant kidney transplant recipients. The method was immunoSEQ multiplex PCR; TCRdb's version includes in-frame clones alone and lacks a portion of them. The table includes about 240,000 clones, roughly 80% detected once. Sequencing was carried out using CD4+ T cells from blood. These receptors all stem from a human donor in good health. Both conserved end residues are trimmed from each CDR3. D genes are given only for firm matches.

cdr3_aa: ASSRTGGYTEAF
d_call: TRBD1
v_call: TRBV6-5
j_call: TRBJ1-1

cdr3_aa: ASSYTSGNTGELF
d_call: TRBD2
v_call: TRBV6-5
j_call: TRBJ2-2

cdr3_aa: ASSLQGPLNEKLF
d_call: TRBD1
v_call: TRBV5-1
j_call: TRBJ1-4

cdr3_aa: ASSQYRDTRYGYT
d_call: -
v_call: TRBV14
j_call: TRBJ1-2

cdr3_aa: ASRPGTGTGGNTIY
d_call: TRBD1
v_call: TRBV2
j_call: TRBJ1-3

cdr3_aa: ASSPRTGGGYT
d_call: TRBD1
v_call: TRBV4-1
j_call: TRBJ1-2

cdr3_aa: ASSASTSGSFLLYNEQF
d_call: TRBD2
v_call: TRBV10-2
j_call: TRBJ2-1

cdr3_aa: SATDYTEAF
d_call: -
v_call: TRBV20-1
j_call: TRBJ1-1

cdr3_aa: ASSPAQGYEQY
d_call: TRBD1
v_call: TRBV18
j_call: TRBJ2-7

cdr3_aa: ASSFRQGGTEAF
d_call: TRBD1
v_call: TRBV13
j_call: TRBJ1-1

cdr3_aa: ASSVDAGEGEQY
d_call: -
v_call: TRBV9
j_call: TRBJ2-7

cdr3_aa: ASLYSWRYGYT
d_call: -
v_call: TRBV19
j_call: TRBJ1-2

cdr3_aa: ASGNNEQF
d_call: -
v_call: TRBV6-5
j_call: TRBJ2-1

cdr3_aa: ASRAGTPYGYT
d_call: -
v_call: TRBV28
j_call: TRBJ1-2

cdr3_aa: ASSPDREETQY
d_call: TRBD1
v_call: TRBV18
j_call: TRBJ2-5

cdr3_aa: ASSFVRNTEAF
d_call: -
v_call: TRBV5-1
j_call: TRBJ1-1

cdr3_aa: ASSLAATSGPAEQY
d_call: TRBD2
v_call: TRBV7-6
j_call: TRBJ2-7

cdr3_aa: ASSLDSTYGYT
d_call: -
v_call: TRBV5-4
j_call: TRBJ1-2

cdr3_aa: ASRVGTQETQY
d_call: -
v_call: TRBV5-1
j_call: TRBJ2-5

cdr3_aa: ASSVHGRNTEAF
d_call: -
v_call: TRBV9
j_call: TRBJ1-1

cdr3_aa: ASSLGRATDEQY
d_call: -
v_call: TRBV5-1
j_call: TRBJ2-7

cdr3_aa: ASSRGFRYGYT
d_call: -
v_call: TRBV14
j_call: TRBJ1-2

cdr3_aa: ASSRNLNEQF
d_call: -
v_call: TRBV4-1
j_call: TRBJ2-1

cdr3_aa: ASSWTGWSYEQY
d_call: TRBD1
v_call: TRBV27
j_call: TRBJ2-7

cdr3_aa: ASSPGETSTDTQY
d_call: -
v_call: TRBV7-9
j_call: TRBJ2-3

cdr3_aa: ASSQAGSEQY
d_call: -
v_call: TRBV11-3
j_call: TRBJ2-7

cdr3_aa: ASLRDPTDTQY
d_call: -
v_call: TRBV5-4
j_call: TRBJ2-3